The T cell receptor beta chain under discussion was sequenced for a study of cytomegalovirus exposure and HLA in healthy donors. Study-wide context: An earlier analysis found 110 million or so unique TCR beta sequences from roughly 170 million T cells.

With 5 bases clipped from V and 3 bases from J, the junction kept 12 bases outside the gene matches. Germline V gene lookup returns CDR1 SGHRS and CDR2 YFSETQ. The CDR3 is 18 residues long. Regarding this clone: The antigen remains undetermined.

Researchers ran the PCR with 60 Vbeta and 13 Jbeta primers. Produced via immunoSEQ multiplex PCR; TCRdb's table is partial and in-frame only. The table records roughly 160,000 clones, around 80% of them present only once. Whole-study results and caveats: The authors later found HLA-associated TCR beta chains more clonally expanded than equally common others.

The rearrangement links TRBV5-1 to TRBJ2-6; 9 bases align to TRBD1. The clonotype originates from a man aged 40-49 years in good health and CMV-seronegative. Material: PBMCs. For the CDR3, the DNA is TGCGCCAGCAGGGGGAGGACAGGGGTTTCCTATGGGGCCAACGTCCTGACTTTC. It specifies CASRGRTGVSYGANVLTF.